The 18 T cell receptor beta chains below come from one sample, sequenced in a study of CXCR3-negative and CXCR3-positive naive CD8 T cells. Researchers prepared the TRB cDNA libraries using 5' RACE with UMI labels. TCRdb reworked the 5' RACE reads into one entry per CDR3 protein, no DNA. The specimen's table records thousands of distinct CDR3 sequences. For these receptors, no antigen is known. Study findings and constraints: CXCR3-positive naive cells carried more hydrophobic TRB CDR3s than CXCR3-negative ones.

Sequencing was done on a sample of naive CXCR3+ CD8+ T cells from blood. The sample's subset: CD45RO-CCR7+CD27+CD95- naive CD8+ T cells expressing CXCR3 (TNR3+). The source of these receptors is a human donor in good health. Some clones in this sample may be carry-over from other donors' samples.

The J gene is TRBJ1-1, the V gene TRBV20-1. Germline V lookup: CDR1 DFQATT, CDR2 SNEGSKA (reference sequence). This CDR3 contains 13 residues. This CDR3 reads CSARDGRRTEAFF.

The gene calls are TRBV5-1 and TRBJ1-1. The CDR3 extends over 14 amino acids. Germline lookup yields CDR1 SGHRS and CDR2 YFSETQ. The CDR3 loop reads CASSLGDMNTEAFF.

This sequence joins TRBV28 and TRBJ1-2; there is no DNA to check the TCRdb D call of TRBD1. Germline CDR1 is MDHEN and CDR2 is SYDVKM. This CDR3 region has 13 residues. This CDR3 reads CASLERGSYGYTF.

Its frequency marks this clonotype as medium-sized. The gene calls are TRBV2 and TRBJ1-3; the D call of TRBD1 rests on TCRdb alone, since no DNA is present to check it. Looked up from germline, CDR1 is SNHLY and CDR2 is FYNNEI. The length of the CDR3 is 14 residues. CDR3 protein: CASSHPGDRNTIYF.

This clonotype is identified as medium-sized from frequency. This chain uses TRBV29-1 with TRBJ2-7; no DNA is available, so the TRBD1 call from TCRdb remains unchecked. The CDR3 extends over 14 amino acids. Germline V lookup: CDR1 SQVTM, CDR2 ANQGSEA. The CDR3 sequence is CSVEGGQGSYEQYF.

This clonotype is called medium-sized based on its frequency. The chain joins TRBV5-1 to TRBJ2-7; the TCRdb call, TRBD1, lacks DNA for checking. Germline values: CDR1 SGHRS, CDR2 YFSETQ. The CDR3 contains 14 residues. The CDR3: CASSLGQGDDEQYF.

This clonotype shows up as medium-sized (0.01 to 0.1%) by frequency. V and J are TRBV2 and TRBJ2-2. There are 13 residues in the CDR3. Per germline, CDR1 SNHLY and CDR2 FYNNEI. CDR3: CASSEFDTGELFF.

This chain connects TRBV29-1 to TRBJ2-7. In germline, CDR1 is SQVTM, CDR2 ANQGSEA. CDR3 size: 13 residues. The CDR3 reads CSVEDWKTYEQYF.

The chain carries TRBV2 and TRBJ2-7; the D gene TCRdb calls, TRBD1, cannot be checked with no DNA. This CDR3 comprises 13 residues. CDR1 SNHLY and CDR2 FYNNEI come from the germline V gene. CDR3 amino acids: CASSEIGGPEQYF.

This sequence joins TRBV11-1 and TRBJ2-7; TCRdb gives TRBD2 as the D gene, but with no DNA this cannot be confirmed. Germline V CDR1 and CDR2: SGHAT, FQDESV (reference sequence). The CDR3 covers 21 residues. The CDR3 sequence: CASSLVRLAGDNSILYYEQYF. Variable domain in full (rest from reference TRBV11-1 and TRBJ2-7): EAEVAQSPRYKITEKSQAVAFWCDPISGHATLYWYRQILGQGPELLVQFQDESVVDDSQLPKDRFSAERLKGVDSTLKIQPAELGDSAMYLCASSLVRLAGDNSILYYEQYFGPGTRLTVT.

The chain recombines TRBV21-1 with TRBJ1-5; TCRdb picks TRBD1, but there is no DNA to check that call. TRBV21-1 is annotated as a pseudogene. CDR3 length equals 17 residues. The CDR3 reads CASGYRGFEASNQPQHF.

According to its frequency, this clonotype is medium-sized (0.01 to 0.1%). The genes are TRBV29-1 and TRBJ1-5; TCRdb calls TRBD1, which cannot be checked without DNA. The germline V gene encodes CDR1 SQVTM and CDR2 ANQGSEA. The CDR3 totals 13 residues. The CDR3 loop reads CSVELPQGVTQHF.

The CDR3 here is CSASPSPYEQYF. This rearrangement joins TRBV20-1 to TRBJ2-7; the D call from TCRdb, TRBD2, cannot be confirmed without DNA. Looked up from germline, CDR1 is DFQATT and CDR2 is SNEGSKA (reference sequence). This CDR3 contains 12 residues.

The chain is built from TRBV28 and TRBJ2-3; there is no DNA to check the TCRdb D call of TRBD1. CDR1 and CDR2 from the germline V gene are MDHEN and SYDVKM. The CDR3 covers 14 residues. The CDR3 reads CASTFQGTSDTQYF.

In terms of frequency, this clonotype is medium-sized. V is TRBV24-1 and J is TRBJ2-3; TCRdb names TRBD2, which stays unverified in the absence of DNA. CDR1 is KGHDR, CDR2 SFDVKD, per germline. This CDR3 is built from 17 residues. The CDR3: CATSDSWALGTSDTQYF.

This CDR3 is CASSLAYSANEQFF. V gene TRBV5-6 combines with J gene TRBJ2-1. CDR1 is SGHDT and CDR2 is YYEEEE in the germline V gene. The CDR3 consists of 14 residues.

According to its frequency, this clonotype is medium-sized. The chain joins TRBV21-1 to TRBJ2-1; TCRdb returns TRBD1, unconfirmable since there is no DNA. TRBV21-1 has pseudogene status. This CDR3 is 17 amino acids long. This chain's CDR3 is CASSKEVGDGGINEQFF.

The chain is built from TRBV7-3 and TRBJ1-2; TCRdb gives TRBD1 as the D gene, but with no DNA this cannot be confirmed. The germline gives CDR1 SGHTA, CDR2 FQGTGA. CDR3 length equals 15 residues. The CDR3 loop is CASSISGVLDYGYTF.